What follows are 6 T cell receptor beta chains derived from one specimen sequenced in a study of cytomegalovirus exposure and HLA in healthy donors. The PCR was carried out with 60 Vbeta primers and 13 Jbeta primers. TCRdb's table, derived via immunoSEQ multiplex PCR, lists solely in-frame clones and lacks some. The sample records over 200,000 clones, about three quarters being singletons. Sequencing used PBMCs. The receptors come from an older woman in good health and CMV-seropositive.

The chain couples TRBV29-1 to TRBJ2-3; D call uncertain. Germline V lookup: CDR1 SQVTM, CDR2 ANQGSEA. The CDR3 length is 12 residues. The ends were cut back, 4 bases at V and 4 bases at J, with 9 bases in the middle. In nucleotides, the CDR3 is TGCAGCGTTGCAGCGTACTCAGATACGCAGTATTTT. Translation gives CSVAAYSDTQYF.

This clone has just a few counts. The chain employs TRBV10-3 and TRBJ1-2, with TRBD1 identical over 7 bases. The CDR3 loop spans 15 amino acids. Germline CDR1 ENHRY, CDR2 SYGVKD. V trimming: 3 bases; J trimming: 0 bases; junction bases outside the gene matches: 4. CDR3 amino acids: CAISEGGAANYGYTF. DNA for the CDR3: TGTGCCATCAGTGAAGGGGGCGCTGCTAACTATGGCTACACCTTC.

A remark on this clone: This sample includes further DNA sequences coding for the same CDR3. This rearrangement joins TRBV7-9 to TRBJ2-3, with a possible D match to TRBD2 (5 bases). The CDR3 sequence is 14 residues long. Trimming cost V 2 bases and J 1 base, with 7 bases left between them. Per germline, CDR1 SEHNR and CDR2 FQNEAQ (reference sequence). CDR3 nucleotide sequence: TGTGCCAGCAGCTTAATGGGAGGCACAGATACGCAGTATTTT. Translation gives CASSLMGGTDTQYF.

This rearrangement joins TRBV6-5 to TRBJ1-2; 7 nucleotides match TRBD1. V was pared by 6 bases and J by 3 bases, with 7 bases of the junction left unmatched. Germline loops: CDR1 MNHEY, CDR2 SVGAGI. The CDR3 is 14 residues long. The CDR3 spells CASRNRQGHYGYTF. CDR3 coding DNA: TGTGCCAGCAGAAATCGACAGGGTCACTATGGCTACACCTTC.

This clone has only a few counts. The chain carries TRBV6-1 and TRBJ1-2; D uncertain. The CDR3 extends over 13 amino acids. V lost 1 base and J lost 8, with 11 bases in between. Germline CDR1 MNHNS, CDR2 SASEGT. This CDR3 reads CASSEGNNYGYTF. The CDR3 DNA reads as TGTGCCAGCAGTGAAGGTAACAATTACGGCTACACCTTC.

CDR3: CASSAFSGRATDTQYF. The CDR3 DNA is TGTGCCAGCAGCGCTTTTAGCGGGAGGGCCACAGATACGCAGTATTTT. This chain links TRBV9 with TRBJ2-3; 11 nucleotides match TRBD2. Germline V CDR1 and CDR2: SGDLS, YYNGEE. CDR3 size: 16 residues. Trimming at V came to 3 bases and at J to 2 bases, leaving 5 bases not matched to a gene.